These 17 T cell receptor beta chains came from one sample sequenced in a study of T cells in Graves' hyperthyroidism and ophthalmopathy. RNA transcripts yielded amplified TCR beta CDR3 regions. Researchers ran a first-round RT-PCR on the TCR CDR3 using the HTBI primer set. From the multiplex PCR reads, TCRdb called clonotypes with MiXCR, one entry per CDR3 protein. Among roughly 380,000 distinct CDR3 sequences, approximately 13% were seen once, and the ten largest hold about 20%. Sequenced sample: blood. The receptors come from a man aged 25-45 years with Graves' hyperthyroidism that later progressed to Graves' ophthalmopathy.

This clonotype occurred many times. The rearrangement joins TRBV28 to TRBJ1-6; 7 nucleotides align to TRBD1. V trimming: 7 bases; J trimming: 6 bases; junction bases outside the gene matches: 9. Germline V gives CDR1 MDHEN, CDR2 SYDVKM. This CDR3 contains 15 residues. The CDR3 DNA follows: TGTGCCAGCATATCAGGGGGGGGGGGTAATTCACCCCTCCACTTT. Its protein product is CASISGGGGNSPLHF.

The V and J genes are TRBV18 and TRBJ2-3; tentatively, D is TRBD2 (6 bases). Per the germline V gene, CDR1 is KGHSH and CDR2 is LQKENI. The CDR3 is 15 residues long. V lost 3 bases to trimming and J lost 0 bases, with 10 bases between them. CDR3 region: CASSPRGASTDTQYF. Here the CDR3 DNA reads TGTGCCAGCTCACCGCGCGGGGCTAGCACAGATACGCAGTATTTT.

This clonotype was observed many times. This chain uses TRBV20-1 with TRBJ1-2, with a tentative D call TRBD1 (5 bases). Germline assignment: CDR1 DFQATT and CDR2 SNEGSKA (reference sequence). This CDR3 region has 14 residues. V lost 6 bases to trimming and J lost 4 bases, with 18 bases between them. CDR3 coding DNA: TGCAGTGCCCGACCGCAGGGAACCCTCTATGGCTACACCTTC. Protein: CSARPQGTLYGYTF.

Many counts were recorded for this clonotype. The chain joins TRBV7-2 to TRBJ2-3; tentative D call: TRBD2 (5 bases). V was shortened by 2 bases and J by 0 bases, with 9 bases between the two germline ends. The CDR3 length is 15 residues. Germline values: CDR1 SGHTA, CDR2 FQGNSA. DNA of the CDR3: TGTGCCAGCAGCTTAAACCCGGGGAGCACAGATACGCAGTATTTT. This sequence encodes CASSLNPGSTDTQYF.

This clonotype was counted many times. The chain carries TRBV11-3 and TRBJ2-1, with TRBD2 matching over 10 bases. J lost 9 bases, V lost 3 bases, and 8 bases had no gene match. The CDR3 length is 15 residues. Germline assignment: CDR1 SGHNT and CDR2 YENEEA. The CDR3 here is CASSFSSGGAGEQFF. The CDR3 DNA reads as TGTGCCAGCAGCTTTTCAAGCGGGGGGGCCGGTGAGCAGTTCTTC.

The sample holds many counts of this clonotype. The V call is TRBV12-3 or TRBV12-4, the J call TRBJ2-3; 7 bases fit TRBD1. The V segment lost 3 bases and the J segment 2 bases; nucleotides outside the gene matches: 2. This CDR3 spans 14 amino acids. In nucleotides, the CDR3 is TGTGCCAGCAGTTTGGGACAGCCCACAGATACGCAGTATTTT. Translating gives CASSLGQPTDTQYF.

This clonotype has at least ten counts. The J gene is TRBJ1-6, the V gene TRBV6-5; D is undetermined. Germline CDR1 reads MNHEY; CDR2 reads SVGAGI. CDR3 length: 14 residues. Trimming left V 2 bases short and J 0 bases short, with 2 bases between. The CDR3 sequence: CASSYNSYNSPLHF. The CDR3 DNA reads TGTGCCAGCAGTTACAACTCCTATAATTCACCCCTCCACTTT.

This clonotype showed up many times. The J gene is TRBJ2-3, the V gene TRBV27; 7 bases line up with TRBD1. V gave up 5 bases and J gave up 0 bases; unmatched junction bases: 8. The CDR3 length is 16 residues. From germline, CDR1 is MNHEY and CDR2 SMNVEV (reference sequence). As DNA, the CDR3 is TGTGCCAGCAGTCCGATGGACAGGCCCAGCACAGATACGCAGTATTTT. The encoded protein is CASSPMDRPSTDTQYF.

There are many counts of this clonotype. The genes are TRBV20-1 and TRBJ2-7, with TRBD1 as a possible D gene (6 bases). This CDR3 region has 12 residues. Per the germline V gene, CDR1 is DFQATT and CDR2 is SNEGSKA (reference sequence). V lost 6 bases and J lost 3, with 12 bases in between. CDR3 residues: CSALPDSYEQYF. The CDR3 coding sequence is TGCAGTGCCCTACCGGACAGCTACGAGCAGTACTTC.

This clonotype showed up just a few times. The chain combines TRBV30 with TRBJ2-7; 13 bases are shared with TRBD2. The germline V gene encodes CDR1 GTSNPN and CDR2 SVGIG (reference sequence). The CDR3 sequence is 15 residues long. The V segment lost 0 bases and the J segment 4 bases; nucleotides outside the gene matches: 3. The CDR3 bases are TGTGCCTGGAGTGTAAAGACTAGCGGGGGGTACGAGCAGTACTTC. It encodes CAWSVKTSGGYEQYF.

This clonotype appeared many times. The chain links TRBV11-2 to TRBJ1-6; 7 nucleotides line up with TRBD1. Germline lookup yields CDR1 SGHAT and CDR2 FQNNGV. The CDR3 runs 14 residues. J lost 9 bases, V lost 0 bases, and 2 bases had no gene match. The CDR3 DNA reads as TGTGCCAGCAGCTTAGAGGGGACAGTTTCACCCCTCCACTTT. It is translated as CASSLEGTVSPLHF.

Only a few counts were recorded for this clonotype. The chain is built from TRBV6-1 and TRBJ2-1; D ambiguous. Germline CDR1 reads MNHNS; CDR2 reads SASEGT. Trimming left V 3 bases short and J 1 base short, with 13 bases between. There are 16 residues in the CDR3. This chain's CDR3 is CASSEGRVPSYNEQFF. In nucleotides, the CDR3 is TGTGCCAGCAGTGAGGGTAGGGTCCCGTCCTACAATGAGCAGTTCTTC.

This clonotype showed up just a few times. The V gene is TRBV29-1, the J gene TRBJ1-2, with D unclear. Trimming pared 4 bases from V and 6 bases from J, leaving 6 bases between. The CDR3 spans 10 residues. Germline CDR1 is SQVTM and CDR2 is ANQGSEA. The CDR3 DNA reads TGCAGCGTTGTTCAAAATGGCTACACCTTC. Protein product: CSVVQNGYTF.

This sequence joins TRBV28 and TRBJ1-2; 10 bases agree with TRBD1. CDR1 and CDR2 (germline): MDHEN, SYDVKM. This CDR3 has 14 residues. V gave up 5 bases and J gave up 8 bases; unmatched junction bases: 8. CDR3 region: CASSKRDRGGGYTF. In DNA form, the CDR3 reads TGTGCCAGCAGTAAAAGGGACAGGGGCGGCGGCTACACCTTC.

This clonotype appeared many times. The genes are TRBV11-2 and TRBJ2-1; D is possibly TRBD2 (6 bases). CDR1 and CDR2 (germline): SGHAT, FQNNGV. This CDR3 has 13 amino acids. Trimming left V 3 bases short and J 9 bases short, with 12 bases between. CDR3 amino acids: CASSFGSSVEQFF. The CDR3 DNA reads as TGTGCCAGCAGCTTTGGGTCTAGCGTTGAGCAGTTCTTC.

This clonotype has only a few counts. The chain links TRBV5-6 to TRBJ1-1, with 8 nucleotides matching TRBD1. Looked up from germline, CDR1 is SGHDT and CDR2 is YYEEEE. This CDR3 contains 13 residues. V trimming: 4 bases; J trimming: 5 bases; junction bases outside the gene matches: 4. The CDR3: CASSATGATEAFF. The CDR3 DNA is TGTGCCAGCAGCGCGACAGGGGCGACTGAAGCTTTCTTT.

The sample holds many counts of this clonotype. The rearrangement joins TRBV28 to TRBJ1-2; the match to TRBD1 covers 8 bases. V lost 2 bases, J lost 3 bases, and 2 bases stayed unmatched. Germline V CDR1 and CDR2: MDHEN, SYDVKM. CDR3 length: 14 amino acids. CDR3 sequence: CASSLGGQDYGYTF. The CDR3, as DNA: TGTGCCAGCAGTTTAGGGGGACAGGACTATGGCTACACCTTC.